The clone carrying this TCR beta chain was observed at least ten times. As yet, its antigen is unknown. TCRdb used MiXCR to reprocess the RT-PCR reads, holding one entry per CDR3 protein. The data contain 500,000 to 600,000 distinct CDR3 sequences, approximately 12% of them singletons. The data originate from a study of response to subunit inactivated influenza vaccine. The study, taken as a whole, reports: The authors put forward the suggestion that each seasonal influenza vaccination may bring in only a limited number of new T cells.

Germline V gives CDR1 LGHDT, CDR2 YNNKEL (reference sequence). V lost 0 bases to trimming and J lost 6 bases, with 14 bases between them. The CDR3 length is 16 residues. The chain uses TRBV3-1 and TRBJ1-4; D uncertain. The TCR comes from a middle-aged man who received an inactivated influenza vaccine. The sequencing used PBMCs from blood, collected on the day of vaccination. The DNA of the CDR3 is TGTGCCAGCAGCCAAGACAGTGGGAGTAGGGATGAAAAACTGTTTTTT. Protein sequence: CASSQDSGSRDEKLFF.